The 20 T cell receptor beta chains in this list originate from one sample, sequenced in a study of shared clonotypes between healthy human individuals. Here immunoSEQ multiplex PCR was the method, and the copy in TCRdb shows in-frame clones only, minus some. The sample lists over a million clones; roughly 75% were seen once. The sequenced sample consisted of memory CD4+ T cells sorted from blood. Described subset: CD45RA-negative fraction. The receptor set was obtained from a man between 18 and 29 years old in good health.

This sequence joins TRBV28 and TRBJ1-5; 12 bases fit TRBD1. Trimming took 5 bases from V and 6 from J; bases not matched to a gene: 8. This CDR3 comprises 16 residues. Germline values: CDR1 MDHEN, CDR2 SYDVKM. CDR3 nucleotide sequence: TGTGCCAGCAGTGGACCCGGGACAGGGGGCGGTCAGCCCCAGCATTTT. This codes for CASSGPGTGGGQPQHF.

The chain uses TRBV19 and TRBJ1-6; a weak D match, TRBD1 (5 bases). Looked up from germline, CDR1 is LNHDA and CDR2 is SQIVND (reference sequence). Trimming removed 8 bases at V and 6 bases at J, with 20 bases between. The CDR3 consists of 16 residues. DNA of the CDR3: TGTGCCAGTCGAACTGGGGGGAACCTGATTAATTCACCCCTCCACTTT. Translated, it gives CASRTGGNLINSPLHF.

This clone appeared a few times. This chain uses TRBV29-1 with TRBJ2-5, with unresolved D. The germline V gene has CDR1 SQVTM and CDR2 ANQGSEA. The V and J ends lost 5 bases and 5 bases respectively, with 12 bases between them. This CDR3 comprises 12 residues. For the CDR3, the DNA is TGCAGCGTTCGCGGCCTTGGCGAGACCCAGTACTTC. Its protein product is CSVRGLGETQYF.

CDR3 region: CASSVDSSPRPQHF. For the CDR3, the DNA is TGTGCCAGCAGCGTAGATTCGTCACCCCGGCCCCAGCATTTT. The chain employs TRBV9 and TRBJ1-5; D unclear. V lost 0 bases, J lost 9 bases, and 13 bases lay in between. This CDR3 has 14 amino acids. Germline CDR1 reads SGDLS; CDR2 reads YYNGEE.

The CDR3 sequence: CASSELLGVGTGELFF. CDR3 DNA sequence: TGTGCCAGCAGTGAATTGTTAGGTGTGGGCACCGGGGAGCTGTTTTTT. The chain joins TRBV6-1 to TRBJ2-2; D is undetermined. V was trimmed by 2 bases and J by 4 bases, leaving 14 bases between them. The germline gives CDR1 MNHNS, CDR2 SASEGT. There are 16 residues in the CDR3.

The J gene is TRBJ2-5, the V gene TRBV7-2, with D tentatively TRBD2 (5 bases). The V end was cut by 5 bases, the J end by 7 bases, with 23 bases between. The CDR3 has 16 amino acids. Germline V gene data show CDR1 as SGHTA and CDR2 as FQGNSA. CDR3 sequence: CASSRLISGAGGTQYF. DNA of the CDR3: TGTGCCAGCAGCCGGTTAATCAGCGGAGCCGGTGGGACCCAGTACTTC.

This chain links TRBV5-4 with TRBJ2-5; no firm D call. The length of the CDR3 is 15 residues. V shed 4 bases and J shed 3 bases, with 16 bases lying between them. The germline gives CDR1 SGHNT, CDR2 YYREEE (reference sequence). The CDR3 protein is CASSLYSVGKETQYF. The CDR3 DNA is TGTGCCAGCAGCCTCTACAGCGTTGGGAAAGAGACCCAGTACTTC.

DNA for the CDR3: TGTGCCATCAGCGCTCTGCCCCCCAATGAGCAGTTCTTC. Protein: CAISALPPNEQFF. The chain employs TRBV10-3 and TRBJ2-1; D is unclear. Germline V gives CDR1 ENHRY, CDR2 SYGVKD. CDR3 size: 13 residues. V lost 6 bases, J lost 6 bases, and 12 bases lay in between.

The rearrangement links TRBV6-1 to TRBJ2-7; D gene uncertain. This CDR3 is 16 amino acids long. Germline CDR1 reads MNHNS; CDR2 reads SASEGT. The V and J ends lost 4 bases and 0 bases respectively, with 16 bases between them. The CDR3 coding sequence is TGTGCCAGCAGTGGGAACCACATAAAGGGCTCCTACGAGCAGTACTTC. Amino acids: CASSGNHIKGSYEQYF.

The rearrangement joins TRBV5-1 to TRBJ2-5, with 12 positions matching TRBD2. CDR1 is SGHRS and CDR2 is YFSETQ in the germline V gene. The CDR3 is 15 amino acids. V was pared by 4 bases and J by 5 bases, with 6 bases of the junction left unmatched. CDR3 in amino acids: CASSLRLAGVETQYF. For the CDR3, the DNA is TGCGCCAGCAGCCTCAGACTAGCGGGGGTTGAGACCCAGTACTTC.

This clone came up once. The chain carries TRBV10-3 and TRBJ1-5; 7 nucleotides agree with TRBD1. Germline CDR1 reads ENHRY; CDR2 reads SYGVKD. Trimming removed 4 bases from V and 3 bases from J; junction bases left unmatched: 9. This CDR3 is built from 16 residues. The DNA for the CDR3 is TGTGCCATCAGTGGATTTGCCAGGGGGTTCAATCAGCCCCAGCATTTT. Its translation: CAISGFARGFNQPQHF.

J is TRBJ1-5 and V is TRBV15; the D gene is possibly TRBD1 (6 bases). V lost 3 bases and J 0 bases, leaving 12 bases between the germline ends. The CDR3 has 16 residues. Germline lookup yields CDR1 LNHNV and CDR2 YYDKDF (reference sequence). The CDR3 nucleotides are TGTGCCACCAGCAGGAGGACAGATAATAGCAATCAGCCCCAGCATTTT. This sequence encodes CATSRRTDNSNQPQHF.

This clone was seen only once. The rearrangement uses TRBV12-5 and TRBJ1-1; D is perhaps TRBD1 (5 bases). The CDR3 consists of 15 residues. The germline V and J ends were trimmed by 0 bases and 5 bases, with 13 bases remaining between them. The germline CDR1 and CDR2 sequences are LGHNT and FRNRAP. CDR3 amino acids: CASGLVTSGNTEAFF. For the CDR3, the DNA is TGTGCTAGTGGTTTGGTAACCTCAGGGAATACTGAAGCTTTCTTT.

This chain links TRBV12-5 with TRBJ2-1, with D perhaps matching TRBD2 (6 bases). CDR3 length: 12 residues. CDR1 LGHNT and CDR2 FRNRAP come from the germline V gene. Trimming pared 5 bases from V and 9 bases from J, leaving 11 bases between. The DNA for the CDR3 is TGTGCTAGTGGTACAACCGGGGGTGAGCAGTTCTTC. The encoded protein is CASGTTGGEQFF.

This chain joins TRBV7-2 and TRBJ2-1; 9 bases agree with TRBD2. The germline V gene encodes CDR1 SGHTA and CDR2 FQGNSA. This CDR3 is 15 amino acids long. V dropped 1 base and J dropped 8; count of bases not matched to a gene: 6. Here the CDR3 reads CASSLGGRGIDEQFF. In DNA form, the CDR3 reads TGTGCCAGCAGCTTAGGCGGGAGGGGTATCGATGAGCAGTTCTTC. Drawing the rest from reference TRBV7-2 and TRBJ2-1, the complete variable domain is GAGVSQSPSNKVTEKGKDVELRCDPISGHTALYWYRQSLGQGLEFLIYFQGNSAPDKSGLPSDRFSAERTGGSVSTLTIQRTQQEDSAVYLCASSLGGRGIDEQFFGPGTRLTVL.

The genes are TRBV6-5 and TRBJ2-7; 10 nucleotides align to TRBD2. The CDR3 runs to 16 residues. Looked up from germline, CDR1 is MNHEY and CDR2 is SVGAGI. The V gene end was trimmed by 2 bases and the J gene end by 3 bases; junction bases not matched to a gene: 7. The CDR3 region is CASSYRVAGGNYEQYF. The CDR3 DNA is TGTGCCAGCAGTTACCGGGTAGCGGGGGGCAACTACGAGCAGTACTTC.

The CDR3 nucleotides read TGTGCCAGCTCAGGGACTCCTAACAATGAGCAGTTCTTC. Translation gives CASSGTPNNEQFF. J is TRBJ2-1 and V is TRBV18; possible D gene TRBD2, 6 bases. In germline, CDR1 is KGHSH, CDR2 LQKENI. This CDR3 comprises 13 residues. V was trimmed by 5 bases and J by 5 bases, leaving 10 bases between them.

This chain uses TRBV6-1 with TRBJ1-2; D possibly corresponds to TRBD1 (5 bases). The CDR3 is 15 amino acids. Trimming pared 4 bases from V and 3 bases from J, leaving 15 bases between. Germline V gives CDR1 MNHNS, CDR2 SASEGT. The CDR3 DNA reads as TGTGCCAGCAGTGGACTTCGGGGGGGGTACTATGGCTACACCTTC. It specifies CASSGLRGGYYGYTF.

This rearrangement joins TRBV5-1 to TRBJ1-2; TRBD1 is a possible D gene (5 bases). The germline V gene encodes CDR1 SGHRS and CDR2 YFSETQ. CDR3 length: 14 residues. The V and J ends lost 4 bases and 0 bases respectively, with 10 bases between them. CDR3 in DNA: TGCGCCAGCAGCCAAGGGGACTCTAACTATGGCTACACCTTC. Translation: CASSQGDSNYGYTF.

This clone has a count of ten or more. The chain joins TRBV5-1 to TRBJ2-2; 12 positions match TRBD2. Trimming at V came to 3 bases and at J to 2 bases, leaving 5 bases not matched to a gene. The germline V gene encodes CDR1 SGHRS and CDR2 YFSETQ. The CDR3 has 17 amino acids. CDR3: CASSSRTSGVNTGELFF. CDR3 nucleotide sequence: TGCGCCAGCAGCTCCCGGACTAGCGGGGTTAACACCGGGGAGCTGTTTTTT.